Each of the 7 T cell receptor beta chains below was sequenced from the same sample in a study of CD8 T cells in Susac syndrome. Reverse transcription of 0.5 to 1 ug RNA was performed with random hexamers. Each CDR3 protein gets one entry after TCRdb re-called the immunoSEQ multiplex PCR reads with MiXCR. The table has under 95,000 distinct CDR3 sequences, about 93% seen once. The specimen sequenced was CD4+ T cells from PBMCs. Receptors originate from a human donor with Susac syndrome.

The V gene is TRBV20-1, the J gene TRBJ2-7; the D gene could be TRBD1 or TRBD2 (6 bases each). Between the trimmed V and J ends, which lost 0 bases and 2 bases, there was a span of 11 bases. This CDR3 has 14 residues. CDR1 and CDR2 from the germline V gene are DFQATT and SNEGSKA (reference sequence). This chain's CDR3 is CSARDFGGPYEQYF. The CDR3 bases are TGCAGTGCTAGAGATTTCGGGGGCCCCTACGAGCAGTACTTC.

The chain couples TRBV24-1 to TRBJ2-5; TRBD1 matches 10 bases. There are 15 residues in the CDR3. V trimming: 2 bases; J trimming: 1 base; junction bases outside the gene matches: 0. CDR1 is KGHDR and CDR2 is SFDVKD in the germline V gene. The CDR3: CATSDWTGGQETQYF. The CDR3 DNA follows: TGTGCCACCAGTGATTGGACAGGGGGCCAAGAGACCCAGTACTTC.

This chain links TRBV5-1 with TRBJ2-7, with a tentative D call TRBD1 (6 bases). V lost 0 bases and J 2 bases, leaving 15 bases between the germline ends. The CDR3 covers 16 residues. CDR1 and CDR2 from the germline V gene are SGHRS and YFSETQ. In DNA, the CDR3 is TGCGCCAGCAGCTTGGGCTCGACAGGACTTACCTACGAGCAGTACTTC. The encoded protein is CASSLGSTGLTYEQYF.

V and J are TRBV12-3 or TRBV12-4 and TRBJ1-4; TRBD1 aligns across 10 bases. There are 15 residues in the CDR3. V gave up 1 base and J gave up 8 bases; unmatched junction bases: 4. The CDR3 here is CASSLGWTGGEKLFF. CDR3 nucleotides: TGTGCCAGCAGTTTAGGTTGGACAGGGGGAGAAAAACTGTTTTTT.

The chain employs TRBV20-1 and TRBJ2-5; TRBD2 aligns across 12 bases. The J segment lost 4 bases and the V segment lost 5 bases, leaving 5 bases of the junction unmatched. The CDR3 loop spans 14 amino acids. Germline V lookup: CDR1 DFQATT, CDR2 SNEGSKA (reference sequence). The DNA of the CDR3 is TGCAGTGCTGTCCCTAGCGGGGGGGCAGAGACCCAGTACTTC. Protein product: CSAVPSGGAETQYF.

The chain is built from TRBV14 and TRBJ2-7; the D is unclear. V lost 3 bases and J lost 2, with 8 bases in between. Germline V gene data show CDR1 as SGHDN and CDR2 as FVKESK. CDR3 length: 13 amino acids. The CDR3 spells CASSQGLPYEQYF. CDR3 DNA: TGTGCCAGCAGCCAGGGATTACCCTACGAGCAGTACTTC.

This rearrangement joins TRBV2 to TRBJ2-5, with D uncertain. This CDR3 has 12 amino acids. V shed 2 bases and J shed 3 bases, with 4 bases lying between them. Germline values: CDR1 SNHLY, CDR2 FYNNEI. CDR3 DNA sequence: TGTGCCAGCAGTGAACTAAAAGAGACCCAGTACTTC. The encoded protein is CASSELKETQYF.